The next 31 T cell receptor beta chains were all read from a single sample in a study of OX40 agonist ivuxolimab in advanced cancers. The repertoire was sequenced with immunoSEQ multiplex PCR; TCRdb's copy has only in-frame clones and lacks some. This table has about 65,000 clones, around 86% appearing once. Here the sequenced sample was CD4+ or CD8+ T cells sorted from blood, taken in a trial of the OX40 agonist ivuxolimab. The source is an adult with an advanced solid tumor such as melanoma, head and neck, liver or kidney cancer.

V and J are TRBV6-1 and TRBJ1-3, with D possibly matching TRBD1 (5 bases). The V gene lost 6 bases and the J gene lost 0 bases, with 12 bases spanning the gap. Germline-derived CDR1 and CDR2 are MNHNS and SASEGT. The CDR3 loop spans 15 amino acids. CDR3 loop: CASSDTGSSGNTIYF. CDR3 sequence (DNA): TGTGCCAGCAGCGATACAGGCAGCTCTGGAAACACCATATATTTT.

J is TRBJ1-2 and V is TRBV10-3; 9 bases are a match to TRBD1. Germline CDR1 ENHRY, CDR2 SYGVKD. Trimming at V came to 4 bases and at J to 2 bases, leaving 8 bases not matched to a gene. This CDR3 has 16 residues. The CDR3 region is CAISGPGTGNNYGYTF. The CDR3 bases are TGTGCCATCAGTGGACCTGGGACAGGGAACAACTATGGCTACACCTTC.

J is TRBJ2-7 and V is TRBV5-4, with no clear D. Trimming cost V 1 base and J 0 bases, with 14 bases left between them. Germline V gene data show CDR1 as SGHNT and CDR2 as YYREEE (reference sequence). The CDR3 spans 16 residues. This CDR3 is CASSLSSSLSSYEQYF. The CDR3 DNA reads TGTGCCAGCAGCTTGTCGTCGTCACTAAGCTCCTACGAGCAGTACTTC.

The chain has TRBV4-1 and TRBJ2-1, with 7 bases fitting TRBD2. CDR1 and CDR2 (germline): MGHRA, YSYEKL. The CDR3 has 16 amino acids. J lost 0 bases, V lost 9 bases, and 11 bases had no gene match. This chain's CDR3 is CARGSSGPSSYNEQFF. In nucleotides, the CDR3 is TGCGCCAGAGGGAGTAGCGGGCCTAGCTCCTACAATGAGCAGTTCTTC.

This clone appeared a single time. V and J are TRBV6-5 and TRBJ1-6; 9 bases align to TRBD1. This CDR3 is built from 16 residues. Germline V gene data show CDR1 as MNHEY and CDR2 as SVGAGI. The trim removed 0 bases at V and 10 bases at J, leaving 7 bases unmatched. The CDR3, as DNA: TGTGCCAGCAGTTACTCGGGACAGGGTATCACCTCACCCCTCCACTTT. Translation: CASSYSGQGITSPLHF.

This chain connects TRBV19 to TRBJ2-1; 11 nucleotides match TRBD2. CDR3 length equals 17 residues. Germline CDR1 LNHDA, CDR2 SQIVND (reference sequence). V was pared by 1 base and J by 9 bases, with 11 bases of the junction left unmatched. The CDR3 sequence: CASSIVPLAGGPGEQFF. CDR3 DNA: TGTGCCAGTAGTATAGTCCCCTTAGCGGGGGGGCCCGGTGAGCAGTTCTTC.

This rearrangement joins TRBV7-9 to TRBJ1-1, with D tentatively TRBD1 (5 bases). Trimming left V 6 bases short and J 5 bases short, with 13 bases between. The CDR3 runs 13 residues. Germline CDR1 and CDR2: SEHNR and FQNEAQ (reference sequence). The chain's CDR3 is CASRSSGGTEAFF. CDR3 DNA: TGTGCCAGCAGATCGTCGGGGGGTACTGAAGCTTTCTTT.

The CDR3 here is CASSLVLAGGPETQYF. The CDR3 nucleotides read TGCGCCAGCAGCTTGGTGCTAGCGGGGGGGCCAGAGACCCAGTACTTC. This sequence joins TRBV5-1 and TRBJ2-5; 12 nucleotides match TRBD2. The CDR3 contains 16 residues. The germline gives CDR1 SGHRS, CDR2 YFSETQ. The trim removed 0 bases at V and 4 bases at J, leaving 4 bases unmatched.

This rearrangement joins TRBV9 to TRBJ2-7; 9 bases map to TRBD2. In germline, CDR1 is SGDLS, CDR2 YYNGEE. Trimming cost V 0 bases and J 0 bases; bases outside gene matches: 4. The CDR3 spans 16 residues. CDR3 residues: CASSVGLAGDSYEQYF. The DNA of the CDR3 is TGTGCCAGCAGCGTAGGATTAGCGGGGGACTCCTACGAGCAGTACTTC.

This chain connects TRBV10-3 to TRBJ1-5, with TRBD1 as a possible D gene (6 bases). V gave up 4 bases and J gave up 1 base, with 11 bases separating them. Per germline, CDR1 ENHRY and CDR2 SYGVKD. CDR3 length: 15 residues. The CDR3 is CAISAGGASNQPQHF. CDR3 nucleotides: TGTGCCATCAGTGCCGGGGGCGCGAGCAATCAGCCCCAGCATTTT.

In its sample, this clone was seen many times. V gene TRBV7-9 combines with J gene TRBJ1-6; D remains ambiguous. The germline V gene has CDR1 SEHNR and CDR2 FQNEAQ (reference sequence). CDR3 length: 14 residues. V shed 2 bases and J shed 4 bases, with 6 bases lying between them. The CDR3 is CASSLQEYNSPLHF. CDR3 bases: TGTGCCAGCAGCTTACAGGAGTATAATTCACCCCTCCACTTT.

V is TRBV2 and J is TRBJ2-7; TRBD2 agrees at 9 bases. Germline loops: CDR1 SNHLY, CDR2 FYNNEI. This CDR3 comprises 15 residues. Trimming at V came to 4 bases and at J to 4 bases, leaving 8 bases not matched to a gene. CDR3 DNA sequence: TGTGCCAGCAGTGGGCTAGCGGGGAGATTTTACGAGCAGTACTTC. Translating gives CASSGLAGRFYEQYF.

The rearrangement joins TRBV5-1 to TRBJ2-5; 14 bases line up with TRBD2. The V segment lost 0 bases and the J segment 5 bases; nucleotides outside the gene matches: 3. Germline CDR1 SGHRS, CDR2 YFSETQ. The CDR3 runs 16 residues. CDR3: CASSLEGTSGGETQYF. The CDR3 coding sequence is TGCGCCAGCAGCTTGGAGGGGACTAGCGGGGGTGAGACCCAGTACTTC.

The chain couples TRBV7-9 to TRBJ1-5; a possible D gene is TRBD1 (5 bases). The CDR3 runs 15 residues. CDR1 SEHNR and CDR2 FQNEAQ come from the germline V gene (reference sequence). Trimming shortened V by 4 bases and J by 1 base, and 11 bases separated the two germline ends. In nucleotides, the CDR3 is TGTGCCAGCAGCTCCCCGGGGACCAGCAATCAGCCCCAGCATTTT. It translates to CASSSPGTSNQPQHF.

There are a few counts of this clone. V usage is TRBV10-3 and J usage is TRBJ1-1; possible D gene TRBD1, 5 bases. Germline V CDR1 and CDR2: ENHRY, SYGVKD. The CDR3 extends over 12 amino acids. Trimming took off 6 bases at V and 1 base at J, with 6 bases between the two ends. As DNA, the CDR3 is TGTGCCATCAGGGGGCAGAACACTGAAGCTTTCTTT. Translated: CAIRGQNTEAFF.

This clone has just one count. The chain carries TRBV28 and TRBJ1-2; a weak D match, TRBD1 (5 bases). V dropped 5 bases and J dropped 8 bases, with 15 bases sitting between them. Germline lookup yields CDR1 MDHEN and CDR2 SYDVKM. The CDR3 contains 13 residues. Here the CDR3 DNA reads TGTGCCAGCAGTCGAGACAGCCTAGGGGGCTACACCTTC. This sequence encodes CASSRDSLGGYTF.

About this clone itself: This sample includes further DNA sequences coding for the same CDR3. The chain recombines TRBV9 with TRBJ2-7; no reliable D call. Germline V gene lookup returns CDR1 SGDLS and CDR2 YYNGEE. CDR3 length equals 13 residues. V lost 0 bases to trimming and J lost 7 bases, with 11 bases between them. For the CDR3, the DNA is TGTGCCAGCAGCGTAGATCAAGGGCGAGAGCAGTACTTC. It encodes CASSVDQGREQYF.

This chain uses TRBV5-4 with TRBJ2-5; D is unresolved. This CDR3 region has 13 residues. Trimming cost V 3 bases and J 4 bases, with 10 bases left between them. Germline CDR1 is SGHNT and CDR2 is YYREEE (reference sequence). The CDR3 region is CASSYPGGETQYF. The DNA of the CDR3 is TGTGCCAGCAGCTACCCGGGTGGAGAGACCCAGTACTTC.

The chain joins TRBV5-1 to TRBJ1-4; D is ambiguous. The length of the CDR3 is 17 residues. The V end lost 0 bases, the J end lost 8 bases, and 20 bases lay between the germline ends. Germline loops: CDR1 SGHRS, CDR2 YFSETQ. The DNA of the CDR3 is TGCGCCAGCAGCTTGGGGGGTTCCGGTTTCGGAGGAGAAAAACTGTTTTTT. Protein sequence: CASSLGGSGFGGEKLFF.

This rearrangement joins TRBV5-1 to TRBJ2-3; 9 bases are a match to TRBD2. The V gene's germline CDR1 is SGHRS and CDR2 YFSETQ. The CDR3 is 15 amino acids. V shed 10 bases and J 2 bases; nucleotides not matched to a gene: 11. The CDR3 protein is CAGRASGDPTDTQYF. The DNA of the CDR3 is TGCGCCGGACGGGCTAGCGGGGACCCCACAGATACGCAGTATTTT.

This sequence joins TRBV5-4 and TRBJ1-6; D is uncertain. The CDR3 runs to 15 residues. CDR1 SGHNT and CDR2 YYREEE come from the germline V gene (reference sequence). V was cut by 4 bases and J by 7 bases, with 15 bases left in between. This CDR3 reads CASSTQPNPNSPLHF. For the CDR3, the DNA is TGTGCCAGCAGCACCCAACCCAACCCCAATTCACCCCTCCACTTT.

The chain couples TRBV5-1 to TRBJ2-3, with TRBD1 identical over 7 bases. V gave up 0 bases and J gave up 6 bases; unmatched junction bases: 10. This CDR3 spans 16 amino acids. Germline CDR1 SGHRS, CDR2 YFSETQ. The CDR3 is CASSLGTKGAADTQYF. The CDR3 DNA sequence: TGCGCCAGCAGCTTGGGTACCAAGGGGGCGGCCGATACGCAGTATTTT.

The V gene is TRBV6-1, the J gene TRBJ2-1; maybe TRBD1 (5 bases). This CDR3 is built from 14 residues. The V end was cut by 1 base, the J end by 8 bases, with 12 bases between. Germline CDR1 is MNHNS and CDR2 is SASEGT. The CDR3 sequence: CASSEGPGLYEQFF. The CDR3 nucleotides are TGTGCCAGCAGTGAAGGGCCAGGGTTGTATGAGCAGTTCTTC.

V is TRBV27 and J is TRBJ2-3; unclear D gene. The CDR3 spans 12 residues. Germline CDR1 is MNHEY and CDR2 is SMNVEV (reference sequence). With 5 bases removed from V and 2 bases from J, the gap between germline ends came to 5 bases. CDR3 amino acids: CASSRPTDTQYF. The CDR3 DNA is TGTGCCAGCAGTCGACCCACAGATACGCAGTATTTT.

The genes are TRBV5-4 and TRBJ1-6, with 7 bases fitting TRBD1. Germline CDR1 is SGHNT and CDR2 is YYREEE (reference sequence). Unmatched junction bases numbered 9, after V lost 0 bases and J lost 6 bases. CDR3 length: 17 residues. CDR3 amino acids: CASSLGRQGIPNSPLHF. In nucleotides, the CDR3 is TGTGCCAGCAGCTTGGGTCGACAGGGAATCCCTAATTCACCCCTCCACTTT.

The rearrangement joins TRBV6-5 to TRBJ1-1, with D perhaps matching TRBD1 (5 bases). Trimming pared 2 bases from V and 4 bases from J, leaving 11 bases between. This CDR3 is built from 14 residues. Per germline, CDR1 MNHEY and CDR2 SVGAGI. Here the CDR3 DNA reads TGTGCCAGCAGTTACCTCGACAGTCGCACTGAAGCTTTCTTT. Residues: CASSYLDSRTEAFF.

The rearrangement joins TRBV18 to TRBJ1-1, with D unresolved. Trimming pared 4 bases from V and 1 base from J, leaving 16 bases between. This CDR3 has 16 amino acids. CDR1 and CDR2 (germline): KGHSH, LQKENI. The CDR3 is CASSLRIHRENTEAFF. In DNA form, the CDR3 reads TGTGCCAGCTCACTGAGAATTCACAGAGAGAACACTGAAGCTTTCTTT.

This chain connects TRBV7-2 to TRBJ2-2, with D hard to call. Trimming took off 5 bases at V and 6 bases at J, with 13 bases between the two ends. Germline CDR1 and CDR2: SGHTA and FQGNSA. The CDR3 spans 14 residues. This CDR3 reads CASSPSLRAGELFF. In DNA, the CDR3 is TGTGCCAGCAGCCCAAGTTTACGCGCCGGGGAGCTGTTTTTT.

This rearrangement joins TRBV28 to TRBJ1-2; 7 nucleotides agree with TRBD1. The CDR3 contains 15 residues. Trimming cost V 6 bases and J 6 bases; bases outside gene matches: 13. Germline assignment: CDR1 MDHEN and CDR2 SYDVKM. This chain's CDR3 is CASRVQGSAFHGYTF. CDR3 in DNA: TGTGCCAGCAGGGTACAGGGGTCGGCGTTCCATGGCTACACCTTC.

This clone was detected only a few times. The chain employs TRBV5-1 and TRBJ2-3; D might be TRBD1 (6 bases). The CDR3 covers 14 residues. In germline, CDR1 is SGHRS, CDR2 YFSETQ. Trimming shortened V by 0 bases and J by 1 base, and 6 bases separated the two germline ends. In nucleotides, the CDR3 is TGCGCCAGCAGCTTGGAGGGGGGCACAGATACGCAGTATTTT. Protein sequence: CASSLEGGTDTQYF.

The rearrangement links TRBV6-1 to TRBJ2-2; the D is unclear. Between the trimmed V and J ends, which lost 6 bases and 3 bases, there was a span of 11 bases. This CDR3 contains 14 residues. The germline CDR1 and CDR2 sequences are MNHNS and SASEGT. The CDR3 spells CASRINSYTGELFF. In DNA, the CDR3 is TGTGCCAGCAGGATAAACAGTTACACCGGGGAGCTGTTTTTT.